This T cell receptor (beta chain) is drawn from a study of T-cell memory formation after mild COVID-19. Whole-study findings and limits: The second-wave clones peaking on day 37 were not confirmed as SARS-CoV-2-specific. Clones that contracted from day 15 to 85 had balanced CD4/CD8; later expanders were CD4+ biased.

The CDR3 spans 17 residues. Germline values: CDR1 MNHEY, CDR2 SVGAGI. Trimming at V came to 5 bases and at J to 0 bases, leaving 11 bases not matched to a gene. TCRdb called the 5' RACE reads again in MiXCR, with one record for every CDR3 protein. The sample has fewer than 700,000 distinct CDR3 sequences, approximately 21% seen once. This clonotype showed up just a few times. As yet, its antigen is unknown. Sequencing input: PBMCs or a T cell subset sorted from them (not recorded which). The V and J genes are TRBV6-5 and TRBJ2-3; TRBD1 aligns across 7 bases. This receptor was taken from an adult woman who had mild COVID-19 (a few samples of this study predate the infection). Cell type and time point are not known. CDR3 amino acids: CASSPDRVDPSTDTQYF. Here the CDR3 DNA reads TGTGCCAGCAGTCCCGACAGGGTTGATCCTAGCACAGATACGCAGTATTTT.